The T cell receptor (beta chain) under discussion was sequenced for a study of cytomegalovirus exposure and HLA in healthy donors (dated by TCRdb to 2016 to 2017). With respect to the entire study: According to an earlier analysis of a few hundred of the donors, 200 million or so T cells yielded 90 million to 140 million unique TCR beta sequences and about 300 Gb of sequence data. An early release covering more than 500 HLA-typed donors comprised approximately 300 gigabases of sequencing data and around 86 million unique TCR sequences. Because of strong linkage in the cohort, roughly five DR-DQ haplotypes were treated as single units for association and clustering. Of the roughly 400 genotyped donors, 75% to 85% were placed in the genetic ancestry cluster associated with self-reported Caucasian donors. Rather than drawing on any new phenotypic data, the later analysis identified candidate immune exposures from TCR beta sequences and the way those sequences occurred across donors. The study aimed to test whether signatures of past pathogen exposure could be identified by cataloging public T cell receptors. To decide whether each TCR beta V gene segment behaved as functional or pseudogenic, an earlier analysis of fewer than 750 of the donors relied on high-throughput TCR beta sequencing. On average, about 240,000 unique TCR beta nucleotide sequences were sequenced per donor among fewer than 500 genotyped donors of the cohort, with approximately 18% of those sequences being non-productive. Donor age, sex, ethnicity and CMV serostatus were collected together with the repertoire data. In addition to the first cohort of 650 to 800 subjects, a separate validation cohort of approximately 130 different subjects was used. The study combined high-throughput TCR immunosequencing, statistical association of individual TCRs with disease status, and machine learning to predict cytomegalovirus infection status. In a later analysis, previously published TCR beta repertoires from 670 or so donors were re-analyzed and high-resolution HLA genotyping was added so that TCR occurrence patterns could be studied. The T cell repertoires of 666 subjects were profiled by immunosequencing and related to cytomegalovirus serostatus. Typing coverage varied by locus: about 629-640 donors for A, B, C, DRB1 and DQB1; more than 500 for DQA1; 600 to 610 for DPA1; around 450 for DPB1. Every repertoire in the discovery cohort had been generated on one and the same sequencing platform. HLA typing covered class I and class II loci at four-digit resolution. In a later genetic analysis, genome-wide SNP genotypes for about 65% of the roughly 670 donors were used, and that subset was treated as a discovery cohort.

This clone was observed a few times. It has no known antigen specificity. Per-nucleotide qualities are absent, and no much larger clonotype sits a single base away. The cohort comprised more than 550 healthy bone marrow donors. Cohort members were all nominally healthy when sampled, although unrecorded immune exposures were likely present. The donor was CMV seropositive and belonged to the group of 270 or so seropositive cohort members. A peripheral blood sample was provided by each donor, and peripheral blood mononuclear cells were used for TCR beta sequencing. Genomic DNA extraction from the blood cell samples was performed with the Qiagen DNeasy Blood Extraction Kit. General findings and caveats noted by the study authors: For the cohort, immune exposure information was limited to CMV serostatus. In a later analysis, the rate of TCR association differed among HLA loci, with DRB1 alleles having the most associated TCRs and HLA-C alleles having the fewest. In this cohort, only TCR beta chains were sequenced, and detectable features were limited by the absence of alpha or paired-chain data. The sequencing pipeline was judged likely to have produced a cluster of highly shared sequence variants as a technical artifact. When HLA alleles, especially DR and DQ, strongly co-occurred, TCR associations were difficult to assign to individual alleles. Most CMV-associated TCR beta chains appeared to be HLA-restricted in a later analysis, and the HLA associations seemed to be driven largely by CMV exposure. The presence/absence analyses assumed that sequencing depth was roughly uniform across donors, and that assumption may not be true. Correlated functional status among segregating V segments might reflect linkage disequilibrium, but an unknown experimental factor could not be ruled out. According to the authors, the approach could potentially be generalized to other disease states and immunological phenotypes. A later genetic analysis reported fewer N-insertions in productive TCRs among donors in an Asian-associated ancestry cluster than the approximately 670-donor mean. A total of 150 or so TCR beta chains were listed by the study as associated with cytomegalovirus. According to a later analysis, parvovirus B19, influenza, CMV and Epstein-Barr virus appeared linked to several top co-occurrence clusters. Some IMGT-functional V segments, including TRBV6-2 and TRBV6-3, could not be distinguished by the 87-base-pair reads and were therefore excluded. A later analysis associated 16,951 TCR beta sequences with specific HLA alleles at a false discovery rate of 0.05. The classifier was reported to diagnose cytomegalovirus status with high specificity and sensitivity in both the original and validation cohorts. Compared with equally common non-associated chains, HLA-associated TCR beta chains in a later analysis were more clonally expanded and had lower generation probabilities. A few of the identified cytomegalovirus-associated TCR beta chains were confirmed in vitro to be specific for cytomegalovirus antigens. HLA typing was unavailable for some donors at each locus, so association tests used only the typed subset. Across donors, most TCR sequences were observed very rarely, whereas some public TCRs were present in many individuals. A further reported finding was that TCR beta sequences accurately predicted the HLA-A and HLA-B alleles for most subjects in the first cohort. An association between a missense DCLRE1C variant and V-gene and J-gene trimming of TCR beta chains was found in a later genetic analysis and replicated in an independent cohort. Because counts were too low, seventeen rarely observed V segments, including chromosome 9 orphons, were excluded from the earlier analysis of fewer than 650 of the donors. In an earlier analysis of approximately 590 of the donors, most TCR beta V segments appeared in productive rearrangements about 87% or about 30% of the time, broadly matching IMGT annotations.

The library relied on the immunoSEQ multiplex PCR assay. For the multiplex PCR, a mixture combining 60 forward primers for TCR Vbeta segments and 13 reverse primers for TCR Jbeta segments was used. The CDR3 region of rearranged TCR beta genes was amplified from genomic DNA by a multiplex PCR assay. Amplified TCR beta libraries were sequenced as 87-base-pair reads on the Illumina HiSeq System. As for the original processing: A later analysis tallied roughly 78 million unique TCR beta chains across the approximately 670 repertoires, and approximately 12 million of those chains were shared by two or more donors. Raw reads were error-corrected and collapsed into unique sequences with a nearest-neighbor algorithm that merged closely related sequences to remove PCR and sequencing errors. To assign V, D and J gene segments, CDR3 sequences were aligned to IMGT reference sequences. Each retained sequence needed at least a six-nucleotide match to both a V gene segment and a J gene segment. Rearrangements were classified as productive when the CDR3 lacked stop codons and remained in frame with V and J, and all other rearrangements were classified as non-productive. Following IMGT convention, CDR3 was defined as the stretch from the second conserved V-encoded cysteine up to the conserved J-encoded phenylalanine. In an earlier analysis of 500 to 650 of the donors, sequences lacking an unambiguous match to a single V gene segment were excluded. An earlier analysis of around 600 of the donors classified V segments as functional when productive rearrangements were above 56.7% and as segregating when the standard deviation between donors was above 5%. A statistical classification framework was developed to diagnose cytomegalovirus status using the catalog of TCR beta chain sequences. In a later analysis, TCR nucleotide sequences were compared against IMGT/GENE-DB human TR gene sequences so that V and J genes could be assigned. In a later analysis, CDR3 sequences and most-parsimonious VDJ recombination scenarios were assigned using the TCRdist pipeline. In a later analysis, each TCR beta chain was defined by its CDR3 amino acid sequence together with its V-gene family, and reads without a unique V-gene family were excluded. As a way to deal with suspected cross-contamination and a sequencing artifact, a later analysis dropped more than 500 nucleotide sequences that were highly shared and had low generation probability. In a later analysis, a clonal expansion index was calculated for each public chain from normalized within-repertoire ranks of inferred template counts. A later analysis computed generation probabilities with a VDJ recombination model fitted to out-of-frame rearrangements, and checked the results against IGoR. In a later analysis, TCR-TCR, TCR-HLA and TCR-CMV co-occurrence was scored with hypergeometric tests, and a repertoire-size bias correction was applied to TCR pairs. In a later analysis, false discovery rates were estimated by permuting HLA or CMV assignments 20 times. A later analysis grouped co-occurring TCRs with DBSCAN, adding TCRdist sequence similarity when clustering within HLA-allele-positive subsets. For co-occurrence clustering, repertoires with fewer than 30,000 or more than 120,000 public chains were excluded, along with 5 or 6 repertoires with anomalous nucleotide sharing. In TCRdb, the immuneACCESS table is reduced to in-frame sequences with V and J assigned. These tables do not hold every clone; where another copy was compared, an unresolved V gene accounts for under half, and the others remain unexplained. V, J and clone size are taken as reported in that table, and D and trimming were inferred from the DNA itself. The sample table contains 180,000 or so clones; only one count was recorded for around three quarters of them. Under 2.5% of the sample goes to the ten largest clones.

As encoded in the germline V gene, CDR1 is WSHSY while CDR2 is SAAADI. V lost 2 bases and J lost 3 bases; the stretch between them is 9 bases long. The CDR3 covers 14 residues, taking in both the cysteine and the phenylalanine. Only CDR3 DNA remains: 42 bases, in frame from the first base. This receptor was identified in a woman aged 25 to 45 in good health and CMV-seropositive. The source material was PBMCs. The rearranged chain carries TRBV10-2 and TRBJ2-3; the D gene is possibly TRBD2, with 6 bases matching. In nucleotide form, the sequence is TGCGCCAGCAGTGAGGGGGACTGGACAGATACGCAGTATTTT. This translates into CASSEGDWTDTQYF.